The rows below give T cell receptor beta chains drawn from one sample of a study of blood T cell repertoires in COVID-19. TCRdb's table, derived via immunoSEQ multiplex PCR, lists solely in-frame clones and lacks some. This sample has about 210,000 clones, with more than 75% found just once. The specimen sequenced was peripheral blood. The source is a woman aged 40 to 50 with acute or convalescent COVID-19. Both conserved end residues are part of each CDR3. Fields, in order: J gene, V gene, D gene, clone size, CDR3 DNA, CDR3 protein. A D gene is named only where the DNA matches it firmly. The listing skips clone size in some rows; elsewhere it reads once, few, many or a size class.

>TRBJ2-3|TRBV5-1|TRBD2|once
TGCGCCAGCAGAACGGGACTAATTACAACAGATACGCAGTATTTT
CASRTGLITTDTQYF
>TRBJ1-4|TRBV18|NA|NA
TGTGCCAGCTCACCAACAGGGACTAATGAAAAACTGTTTTTT
CASSPTGTNEKLFF
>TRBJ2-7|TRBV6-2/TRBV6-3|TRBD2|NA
TGTGCCAGCAGTCCCCTTAGCGGGATCTCCTACGAGCAGTACTTC
CASSPLSGISYEQYF
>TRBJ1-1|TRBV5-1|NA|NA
TGCGCCAGCAGACCCCAGACAGGGAACACTGAAGCTTTCTTT
CASRPQTGNTEAFF
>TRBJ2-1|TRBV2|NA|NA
TGTGCCAGCAGTGGTGGACAGTCATTCTACAATGAGCAGTTCTTC
CASSGGQSFYNEQFF
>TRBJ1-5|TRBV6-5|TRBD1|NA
TGTGCCAGCGGTCCTACAGGGGGCGAAGGCCAGCCCCAGCATTTT
CASGPTGGEGQPQHF
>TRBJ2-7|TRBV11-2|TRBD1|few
TGTGCCAGCAGCCCAGGAGACAGGGGGCTAGGGTACGAGCAGTACTTC
CASSPGDRGLGYEQYF
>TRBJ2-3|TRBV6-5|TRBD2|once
TGTGCCAGCAGTACTAGCGGAGATACGCAGTATTTT
CASSTSGDTQYF
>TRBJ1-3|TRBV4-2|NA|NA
TGTGCCAGCAGCCAATGGGGCAGTGGAAACACCATATATTTT
CASSQWGSGNTIYF
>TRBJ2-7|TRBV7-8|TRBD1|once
TGTGCCAGCAGCCGCAGGACAGGGGGCTACTACGAGCAGTACTTC
CASSRRTGGYYEQYF
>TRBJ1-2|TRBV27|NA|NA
TGTGCCAGCAGTTTCGGGGGGCCGGGAGGCTACACCTTC
CASSFGGPGGYTF
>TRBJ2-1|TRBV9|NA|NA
TGTGCCAGCAGCGTTGGGGGGACGGTTGCTGAGCAGTTCTTC
CASSVGGTVAEQFF
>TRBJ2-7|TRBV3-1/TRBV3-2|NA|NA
TGTGCCAGCAGCCAAGTAGCAGATCCGGCCTACGAGCAGTACTTC
CASSQVADPAYEQYF
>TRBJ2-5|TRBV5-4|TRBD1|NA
TGTGCCAGCAGCGGTGGGACAGGGCGCGGATTCGTGTACTTC
CASSGGTGRGFVYF
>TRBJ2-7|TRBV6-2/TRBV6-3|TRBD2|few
TGTGCCAGCAGCAACTGGGGGGGAACCTACGAGCAGTACTTC
CASSNWGGTYEQYF
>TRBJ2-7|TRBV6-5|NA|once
TGTGCCAGCAGTTACTCGCAGGGCGGCTACGAGCAGTACTTC
CASSYSQGGYEQYF
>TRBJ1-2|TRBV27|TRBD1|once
TGTGCCAGCAGTCCAGGACAGGGAACCGCTAACTATGGCTACACCTTC
CASSPGQGTANYGYTF
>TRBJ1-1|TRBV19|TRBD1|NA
TGTGCCAGTAAAACTTCGGACAGGGGGGGTACTGAAGCTTTCTTT
CASKTSDRGGTEAFF
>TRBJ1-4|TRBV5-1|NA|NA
TGCGCCAGCAGCCGGGACTCAACAACTAATGAAAAACTGTTTTTT
CASSRDSTTNEKLFF
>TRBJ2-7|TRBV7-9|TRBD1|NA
TGTGCCAGCAGCCGACCGGGACAGGGGGCCTACGAGCAGTACTTC
CASSRPGQGAYEQYF
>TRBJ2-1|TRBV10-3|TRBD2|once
TGTGCCATCAGAGAGCGGGAGTCATGGAACAATGAGCAGTTCTTC
CAIRERESWNNEQFF
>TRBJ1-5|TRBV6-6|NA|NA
TGTGCCAGCAAAACGGGTAATCAGCCCCAGCATTTT
CASKTGNQPQHF
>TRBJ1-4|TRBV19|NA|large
TGTGCCAGTAGTATCGTGGGGGGGTCATGGGAAAAACTGTTTTTT
CASSIVGGSWEKLFF
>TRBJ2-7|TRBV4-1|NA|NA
TGCGCCAGCAGCCAAGATAGGGCAGGGAGGTCCTACGAGCAGTACTTC
CASSQDRAGRSYEQYF
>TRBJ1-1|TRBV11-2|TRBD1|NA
TGTGCCAGCAGTGCGGCCGACAGGGCGGGGAACACTGAAGCTTTCTTT
CASSAADRAGNTEAFF
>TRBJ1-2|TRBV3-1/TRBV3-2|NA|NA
TGTGCCAGCAGCCAACGGTCCTATGGCTACACCTTC
CASSQRSYGYTF
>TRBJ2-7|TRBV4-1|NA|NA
TGCGCCAGCAGCCAAGCCGGTACTAGAAGTTTCTACGAGCAGTACTTC
CASSQAGTRSFYEQYF
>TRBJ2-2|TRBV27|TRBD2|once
TGTGCCAGCAGTATATTAGCGGGGGGGCGGACCGGGGAGCTGTTTTTT
CASSILAGGRTGELFF
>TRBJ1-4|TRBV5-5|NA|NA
TGTGCCAGCAGCTTGGAACAGGGAGATGAAAAACTGTTTTTT
CASSLEQGDEKLFF
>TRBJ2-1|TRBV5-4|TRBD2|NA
TGTGCCAGCAGCTTGGCAGGAACTAGCGAGGGAGTGCAGTTCTTC
CASSLAGTSEGVQFF
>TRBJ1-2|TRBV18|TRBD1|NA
TGTGCCAGCTCACCATGGGACAGGGGGTCCGGCTACACCTTC
CASSPWDRGSGYTF
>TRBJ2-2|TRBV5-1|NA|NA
TGCGCCAGCAGCCCCCTTGAGGGTTCCACCGGGGAGCTGTTTTTT
CASSPLEGSTGELFF
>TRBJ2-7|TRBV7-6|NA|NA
TGTGCCAGCAGCTTATTAACAGGGATTGCCTACGAGCAGTACTTC
CASSLLTGIAYEQYF
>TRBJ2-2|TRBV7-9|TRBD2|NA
TGTGCCAGCAACTACCGGACTAGCGGGATCGGGGAGCTGTTTTTT
CASNYRTSGIGELFF
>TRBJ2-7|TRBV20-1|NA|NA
TGCAGTGCTAGTCCCCTCGTTGGCAGCTACGAGCAGTACTTC
CSASPLVGSYEQYF
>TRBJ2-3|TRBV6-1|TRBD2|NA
TGTGCCAGCAGTGATTCTAGCGGGGGCCACACAGATACGCAGTATTTT
CASSDSSGGHTDTQYF
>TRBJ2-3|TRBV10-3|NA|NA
TGTGCCACGGCCGGAGGGATAACAACAGATACGCAGTATTTT
CATAGGITTDTQYF
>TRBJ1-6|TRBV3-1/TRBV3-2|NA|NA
TGTGCCAGCAGCCAAGAGACCGGGAATTCACCCCTCCACTTT
CASSQETGNSPLHF
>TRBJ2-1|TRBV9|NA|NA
TGTGCCAGCAGCGTAGCTGGTAGCGGCCCGTACAATGAGCAGTTCTTC
CASSVAGSGPYNEQFF
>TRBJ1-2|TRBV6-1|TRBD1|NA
TGTGCCAGCAGTGAAGGGACAGGGGTCCTTTTCTATGGCTACACCTTC
CASSEGTGVLFYGYTF
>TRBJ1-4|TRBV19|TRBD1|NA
TGTGCCAGTAGTCGACAGACAGGGCGTAATGAAAAACTGTTTTTT
CASSRQTGRNEKLFF